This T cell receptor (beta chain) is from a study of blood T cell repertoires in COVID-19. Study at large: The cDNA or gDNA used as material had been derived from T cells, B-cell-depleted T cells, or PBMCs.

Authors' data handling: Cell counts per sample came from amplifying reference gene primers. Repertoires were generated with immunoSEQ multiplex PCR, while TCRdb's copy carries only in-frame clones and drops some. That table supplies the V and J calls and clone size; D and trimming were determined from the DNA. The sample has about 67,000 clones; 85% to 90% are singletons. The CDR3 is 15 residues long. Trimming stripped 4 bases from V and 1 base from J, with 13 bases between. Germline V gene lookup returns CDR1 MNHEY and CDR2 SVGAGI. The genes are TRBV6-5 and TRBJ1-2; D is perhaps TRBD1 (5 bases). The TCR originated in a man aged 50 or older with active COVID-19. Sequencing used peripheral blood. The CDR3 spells CASSFTGPSNYGYTF. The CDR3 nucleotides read TGTGCCAGCAGTTTTACAGGTCCAAGTAACTATGGCTACACCTTC.